A single sample gave rise to the 19 T cell receptor beta chains below, sequenced in a study of CD8+ T cells in alopecia areata. Sequencing templates came from extracted RNA that was reverse transcribed into cDNA. The data were produced by immunoSEQ multiplex PCR, yet TCRdb's version contains in-frame clones alone and is incomplete. Of roughly 200,000 clones listed, roughly two fifths were seen once; the top ten hold under 0.55%. Treatment defined: oral pan-JAK inhibitor, 5-10 mg twice daily. The sample consisted of CD4+ T cells sorted from blood, taken at approximately week 30, from a patient treated with tofacitinib. These TCRs come from a human donor with alopecia areata.

The chain uses TRBV27 and TRBJ1-2, with 7 bases matching TRBD1. The CDR3 has 14 amino acids. V lost 3 bases, J lost 4 bases, and 5 bases stayed unmatched. Germline values: CDR1 MNHEY, CDR2 SMNVEV (reference sequence). The CDR3 nucleotides read TGTGCCAGCAGTTTGTCGACAGGGCTCTATGGCTACACCTTC. Residues: CASSLSTGLYGYTF.

This chain joins TRBV5-4 and TRBJ2-3; 9 bases line up with TRBD1. CDR3 length: 17 amino acids. The trim removed 0 bases at V and 4 bases at J, leaving 9 bases unmatched. CDR1 and CDR2 (germline): SGHNT, YYREEE (reference sequence). In DNA form, the CDR3 reads TGTGCCAGCAGCTTGGCCCGGGACAGGGTTAGGTCAGATACGCAGTATTTT. Amino acids: CASSLARDRVRSDTQYF.

This clone was seen more than once but under ten times. The chain uses TRBV30 and TRBJ1-2; 10 nucleotides match TRBD1. Germline CDR1 is GTSNPN and CDR2 is SVGIG (reference sequence). The CDR3 length is 15 residues. The J segment lost 4 bases and the V segment lost 3 bases, leaving 8 bases of the junction unmatched. CDR3 residues: CAWSDRGLVSYGYTF. CDR3 coding DNA: TGTGCCTGGAGCGACAGGGGGCTCGTTAGCTATGGCTACACCTTC. The full variable domain, in which reference TRBV30 and TRBJ1-2 provide the parts outside the CDR3, is SQTIHQWPATLVQPVGSPLSLECTVEGTSNPNLYWYRQAAGRGLQLLFYSVGIGQISSEVPQNLSASRPQDRQFILSSKKLLLSDSGFYLCAWSDRGLVSYGYTFGSGTRLTVV.

V and J are TRBV2 and TRBJ2-2; TRBD1 might be the D (5 bases). The CDR3 loop spans 13 amino acids. V was trimmed by 5 bases and J by 1 base, leaving 5 bases between them. Germline V gene data show CDR1 as SNHLY and CDR2 as FYNNEI. CDR3 protein: CASSTGNTGELFF. In DNA form, the CDR3 reads TGTGCCAGCAGTACAGGGAACACCGGGGAGCTGTTTTTT. Full variable domain (remainder filled in from reference TRBV2 and TRBJ2-2): EPEVTQTPSHQVTQMGQEVILRCVPISNHLYFYWYRQILGQKVEFLVSFYNNEISEKSEIFDDQFSVERPDGSNFTLKIRSTKLEDSAMYFCASSTGNTGELFFGEGSRLTVL.

This clone has a handful of counts. This chain joins TRBV30 and TRBJ2-1; 9 positions match TRBD2. CDR3 size: 17 residues. V lost 8 bases, J lost 0 bases, and 14 bases stayed unmatched. Germline V gene lookup returns CDR1 GTSNPN and CDR2 SVGIG (reference sequence). CDR3 loop: CALPPKNSGGSYNEQFF. The CDR3 coding sequence is TGTGCCCTACCACCAAAAAATAGCGGGGGCTCCTACAATGAGCAGTTCTTC.

The chain is built from TRBV6-1 and TRBJ1-5, with 8 bases lining up with TRBD1. The CDR3 has 15 amino acids. With V trimmed by 6 bases and J by 1 base, 5 bases remained unmatched. The V gene's germline CDR1 is MNHNS and CDR2 SASEGT. CDR3 nucleotides: TGTGCCAGCAGGGGACAGGCCTCAAGCAATCAGCCCCAGCATTTT. Its protein is CASRGQASSNQPQHF.

The gene calls are TRBV4-1 and TRBJ2-4; D gene unclear. The V gene lost 1 base and the J gene lost 0 bases, with 10 bases spanning the gap. CDR1 is MGHRA, CDR2 YSYEKL, per germline. The CDR3 consists of 16 residues. DNA for the CDR3: TGCGCCAGCAGCCAAGGCCGGGCTAAAGCCAAAAACATTCAGTACTTC. Translated, it gives CASSQGRAKAKNIQYF.

This clone was seen a handful of times. The chain joins TRBV5-4 to TRBJ2-7; 10 bases line up with TRBD2. The junction had 6 bases not matched to a gene; V was cut back by 3 bases and J by 6 bases. Germline CDR1 is SGHNT and CDR2 is YYREEE (reference sequence). The CDR3 loop spans 14 amino acids. The CDR3 loop reads CASSSLTSGLEQYF. The CDR3 nucleotides are TGTGCCAGCAGCTCTTTGACTAGCGGGCTCGAGCAGTACTTC.

This clone was picked up a small number of times. V is TRBV27 and J is TRBJ2-6, with D unclear. The CDR3 covers 16 residues. Germline lookup yields CDR1 MNHEY and CDR2 SMNVEV (reference sequence). V was trimmed by 0 bases and J by 2 bases, leaving 8 bases between them. CDR3 region: CASSLSPTPGANVLTF. In DNA form, the CDR3 reads TGTGCCAGCAGTTTATCTCCAACTCCTGGGGCCAACGTCCTGACTTTC. Combining the CDR3 with reference TRBV27 and TRBJ2-6 gives the whole variable domain EAQVTQNPRYLITVTGKKLTVTCSQNMNHEYMSWYRQDPGLGLRQIYYSMNVEVTDKGDVPEGYKVSRKEKRNFPLILESPSPNQTSLYFCASSLSPTPGANVLTFGAGSRLTVL.

This chain uses TRBV18 with TRBJ2-5; D is unclear. The CDR3 has 14 amino acids. Trimming took off 0 bases at V and 3 bases at J, with 8 bases between the two ends. Per the germline V gene, CDR1 is KGHSH and CDR2 is LQKENI. The CDR3 bases are TGTGCCAGCTCACCACCCAGCACAAAAGAGACCCAGTACTTC. Translation gives CASSPPSTKETQYF.

A few counts support this clone. The V gene is TRBV7-3, the J gene TRBJ2-3; D not certain. V gave up 3 bases and J gave up 5 bases, with 9 bases separating them. This CDR3 region has 13 residues. The germline V gene encodes CDR1 SGHTA and CDR2 FQGTGA. DNA for the CDR3: TGTGCCAGCAGCTTGAACCGTCTAGATACGCAGTATTTT. This translates into CASSLNRLDTQYF.

The rearrangement joins TRBV13 to TRBJ2-3; no clear D. Germline CDR1 and CDR2: PRHDT and FYEKMQ (reference sequence). V was trimmed by 0 bases and J by 3 bases, leaving 4 bases between them. The CDR3 has 13 amino acids. The CDR3 nucleotides are TGTGCCAGCAGCTTAGGGGGGACAGATACGCAGTATTTT. It is translated as CASSLGGTDTQYF.

The chain couples TRBV30 to TRBJ2-1; no clear D. Germline-derived CDR1 and CDR2 are GTSNPN and SVGIG (reference sequence). V lost 2 bases and J 5 bases, leaving 7 bases between the germline ends. The CDR3 is 12 residues long. The CDR3 is CAWSPSNNEQFF. CDR3 coding DNA: TGTGCCTGGAGTCCATCTAACAATGAGCAGTTCTTC.

Of note for this clone: The same CDR3 is also encoded by other DNA sequences in this sample. The chain links TRBV2 to TRBJ2-7, with D hard to call. V lost 5 bases to trimming and J lost 4 bases, with 9 bases between them. Germline CDR1 reads SNHLY; CDR2 reads FYNNEI. The CDR3 is made up of 12 amino acids. CDR3 loop: CASSPQVYEQYF. CDR3 bases: TGTGCCAGCAGTCCCCAGGTGTACGAGCAGTACTTC.

This clone was detected a few times. The rearrangement joins TRBV6-6 to TRBJ1-3; D remains ambiguous. This CDR3 is built from 13 residues. Germline V gene sequence: CDR1 MNHNY, CDR2 SVGAGI (reference sequence). V lost 5 bases to trimming and J lost 1 base, with 6 bases between them. This CDR3 reads CASSGSSGNTIYF. DNA for the CDR3: TGTGCCAGCAGTGGTAGTTCTGGAAACACCATATATTTT.

The chain has TRBV4-1 and TRBJ2-1; D is uncertain. The CDR3 is made up of 16 amino acids. V lost 1 base and J lost 9, with 19 bases in between. CDR1 and CDR2 from the germline V gene are MGHRA and YSYEKL. As DNA, the CDR3 is TGCGCCAGCAGCCAAGTTCGGTTTGGTGCTAATACTGAGCAGTTCTTC. Protein: CASSQVRFGANTEQFF.

This clone was observed a few times. The DNA of the CDR3 is TGTGCCAGCAGCCCGGTCGGTAGCGGGAGAGAGCAGTTCTTC. This translates into CASSPVGSGREQFF. The V gene is TRBV11-2, the J gene TRBJ2-1; 9 bases line up with TRBD2. The CDR3 has 14 residues. Trimming removed 5 bases from V and 10 bases from J; junction bases left unmatched: 9. Germline V gives CDR1 SGHAT, CDR2 FQNNGV.

The V and J genes are TRBV9 and TRBJ2-5; D may be TRBD2 (5 bases). Germline-derived CDR1 and CDR2 are SGDLS and YYNGEE. This CDR3 has 14 amino acids. V dropped 7 bases and J dropped 2 bases, with 15 bases sitting between them. Written as DNA, the CDR3 is TGTGCCAGCGCCTTGGGAGCGTCACAAGAGACCCAGTACTTC. Protein sequence: CASALGASQETQYF. Drawing the rest from reference TRBV9 and TRBJ2-5, the complete variable domain is DSGVTQTPKHLITATGQRVTLRCSPRSGDLSVYWYQQSLDQGLQFLIQYYNGEERAKGNILERFSAQQFPDLHSELNLSSLELGDSALYFCASALGASQETQYFGPGTRLLVL.

The J gene is TRBJ1-1, the V gene TRBV9, with D tentatively TRBD1 (5 bases). The germline V and J ends were trimmed by 2 bases and 1 base, with 15 bases remaining between them. Germline-derived CDR1 and CDR2 are SGDLS and YYNGEE. The CDR3 extends over 16 amino acids. CDR3 loop: CASSVSLGVGNTEAFF. CDR3 nucleotides: TGTGCCAGCAGCGTCTCCCTAGGGGTTGGGAACACTGAAGCTTTCTTT.